Shown below are 8 T cell receptor beta chains from a single sample sequenced in a study of graft-versus-host responses after intestinal transplantation. Their specific antigens are unknown. Assay: immunoSEQ multiplex PCR; the TCRdb copy retains only in-frame clones and omits some. The data hold tens of thousands of clones, with about 94% observed a single time. This specimen consisted of unstimulated CD4+ T cells sorted from spleen or lymph node cells, obtained before transplant. All receptors derive from a human donor who was the organ donor for an intestinal transplant.

This chain uses TRBV5-4 with TRBJ1-2; D gene ambiguous. Germline values: CDR1 SGHNT, CDR2 YYREEE (reference sequence). Trimming cost V 6 bases and J 0 bases, with 9 bases left between them. The CDR3 is made up of 13 amino acids. Here the CDR3 reads CASTAETNYGYTF. The DNA for the CDR3 is TGTGCCAGCACGGCGGAAACTAACTATGGCTACACCTTC.

This chain uses TRBV4-3 with TRBJ2-5; 7 nucleotides agree with TRBD2. The J call may be faulty, since TRBJ2-7 better matches the DNA end. CDR3 size: 15 residues. Germline lookup yields CDR1 LGHNA and CDR2 YSLEER. The DNA of the CDR3 is TGCGCCAGCAGCCAAGATGGACGGGGGGCCTACGAGCAGTACTTC. Amino acid sequence: CASSQDGRGAYEQYF.

The CDR3 region has the DNA TGTGCCAGCAGCTTGATGCCAGATACGCAGTATTTT. Protein: CASSLMPDTQYF. This chain uses TRBV5-8 with TRBJ2-3; D call uncertain. The germline CDR1 and CDR2 sequences are SGHTS and YDEGEE. The CDR3 runs to 12 residues. V lost 1 base to trimming and J lost 4 bases, with 4 bases between them.

This clone was recorded once. DNA of the CDR3: TGCGCCAGCAGCGCCACTAGCGGGGGATCCTACGAGCAGTACTTC. It yields the protein CASSATSGGSYEQYF. V is TRBV5-1 and J is TRBJ2-5; 11 positions match TRBD2. TRBJ2-7 matches the DNA end more closely, so the J call is doubtful. This CDR3 has 15 residues. The germline V gene encodes CDR1 SGHRS and CDR2 YFSETQ.

This chain links TRBV7-3 with TRBJ2-7, with 10 nucleotides matching TRBD1. The CDR3 consists of 15 residues. Germline assignment: CDR1 SGHTA and CDR2 FQGTGA. Trimming took 2 bases from V and 2 from J; bases not matched to a gene: 3. The CDR3 DNA follows: TGTGCCAGCAGCTTACGGGACAGGGGTCCCTACGAGCAGTACTTC. Amino acid sequence: CASSLRDRGPYEQYF.

The V and J genes are TRBV6-1 and TRBJ2-3; weak D call: TRBD1 (5 bases). This CDR3 comprises 13 residues. Trimming removed 5 bases at V and 5 bases at J, with 11 bases between. CDR1 MNHNS and CDR2 SASEGT come from the germline V gene. The CDR3 DNA reads as TGTGCCAGCAGTTCTCGACAGAAAGATACGCAGTATTTT. It encodes CASSSRQKDTQYF.

The CDR3 region has the DNA TGCGCCAGCAGCCCGAACTTGAACACTGAAGCTTTCTTT. Amino acids: CASSPNLNTEAFF. V usage is TRBV5-1 and J usage is TRBJ1-1; no firm D call. CDR3 length: 13 residues. Deletions cut 4 bases from V and 0 bases from J, with 7 bases between. Per germline, CDR1 SGHRS and CDR2 YFSETQ.

This clone was picked up one time. The chain joins TRBV5-1 to TRBJ1-1; a possible D gene is TRBD1 (5 bases). The CDR3 loop spans 15 amino acids. Germline V gene sequence: CDR1 SGHRS, CDR2 YFSETQ. V gave up 1 base and J gave up 2 bases, with 12 bases separating them. DNA for the CDR3: TGCGCCAGCAGCTTGACCCCGGACATAAACACTGAAGCTTTCTTT. This translates into CASSLTPDINTEAFF.